The 29 T cell receptor beta chains given below trace back to one sample, sequenced in a study of blood T cell repertoires in COVID-19. Sequencing was performed with immunoSEQ multiplex PCR; in TCRdb, only in-frame clones are kept and a portion is missing. The sample shows more than 350,000 clones, 85% to 90% of them seen only once. The sample comprised PBMCs or T cells enriched from blood (not recorded which). Receptor source: a woman aged 45-65 years who had recovered from COVID-19.

The chain combines TRBV28 with TRBJ2-2, with 10 nucleotides matching TRBD1. Germline CDR1 and CDR2: MDHEN and SYDVKM. This CDR3 has 19 residues. J lost 2 bases, V lost 3 bases, and 12 bases had no gene match. The CDR3: CASSFVGLGTGVNTGELFF. The CDR3 DNA follows: TGTGCCAGCAGTTTTGTGGGGTTGGGGACAGGGGTCAACACCGGGGAGCTGTTTTTT.

The rearrangement uses TRBV9 and TRBJ1-1, with D uncertain. This CDR3 spans 14 amino acids. Germline CDR1 and CDR2: SGDLS and YYNGEE. Trimming cost V 0 bases and J 0 bases, with 6 bases left between them. CDR3: CASSVDTMNTEAFF. In nucleotides, the CDR3 is TGTGCCAGCAGCGTAGACACCATGAACACTGAAGCTTTCTTT.

The J gene is TRBJ2-7, the V gene TRBV18; a weak D match, TRBD1 (6 bases). CDR1 and CDR2 (germline): KGHSH, LQKENI. V was trimmed by 2 bases and J by 7 bases, leaving 24 bases between them. This CDR3 comprises 17 residues. The CDR3 coding sequence is TGTGCCAGCTCACCAATTTTACAGGGCGTTACGGTGGGGGAGCAGTACTTC. Protein product: CASSPILQGVTVGEQYF.

This rearrangement joins TRBV5-1 to TRBJ1-1; 7 nucleotides line up with TRBD1. The junction had 6 bases not matched to a gene; V was cut back by 7 bases and J by 0 bases. The CDR3 is made up of 14 amino acids. Germline V gives CDR1 SGHRS, CDR2 YFSETQ. The CDR3 nucleotides are TGCGCCAGCGGACAGGAGAATTTGAACACTGAAGCTTTCTTT. It encodes CASGQENLNTEAFF.

J is TRBJ2-1 and V is TRBV7-3, with D possibly TRBD2 on 6 matching bases. CDR3 length: 13 residues. V lost 4 bases, J lost 8 bases, and 12 bases lay in between. Germline CDR1 reads SGHTA; CDR2 reads FQGTGA. The CDR3 coding sequence is TGTGCCAGCAGCTCCTGGGGGGTACATGAGCAGTTCTTC. This translates into CASSSWGVHEQFF.

The gene calls are TRBV19 and TRBJ1-1; a possible D gene is TRBD1 (6 bases). V was cut by 5 bases and J by 5 bases, with 21 bases left in between. This CDR3 contains 16 residues. Germline-derived CDR1 and CDR2 are LNHDA and SQIVND (reference sequence). The CDR3 coding sequence is TGTGCCAGTAGTTTCCGTTACGACAGGCAGATTACTGAAGCTTTCTTT. The encoded protein is CASSFRYDRQITEAFF.

V usage is TRBV5-1 and J usage is TRBJ1-1; no reliable D call. Trimming removed 3 bases at V and 0 bases at J, with 9 bases between. The CDR3 sequence is 14 residues long. Germline CDR1 is SGHRS and CDR2 is YFSETQ. The CDR3 is CASSSRDMNTEAFF. The CDR3 DNA sequence: TGCGCCAGCAGCTCGAGAGATATGAACACTGAAGCTTTCTTT.

The V and J genes are TRBV7-6 and TRBJ2-7, with 9 nucleotides matching TRBD2. V dropped 2 bases and J dropped 3; count of bases not matched to a gene: 5. The CDR3 sequence is 15 residues long. Germline loops: CDR1 SGHVS, CDR2 FNYEAQ. The CDR3 loop is CASSLLAGTNYEQYF. In nucleotides, the CDR3 is TGTGCCAGCAGCTTACTAGCGGGGACTAACTACGAGCAGTACTTC.

The chain couples TRBV6-5 to TRBJ1-5; TRBD1 might be the D (5 bases). Germline assignment: CDR1 MNHEY and CDR2 SVGAGI. There are 14 residues in the CDR3. V was clipped by 7 bases and J by 0 bases, with 10 bases between them. Here the CDR3 DNA reads TGTGCCAGCATACAGGTTTATAGCAATCAGCCCCAGCATTTT. Translating it yields CASIQVYSNQPQHF.

The CDR3 coding sequence is TGTGCCAGCACGGCGTGGGGGGAGGCAACTAATGAAAAACTGTTTTTT. The encoded protein is CASTAWGEATNEKLFF. The chain links TRBV2 to TRBJ1-4; D possibly corresponds to TRBD1 (5 bases). CDR1 is SNHLY and CDR2 is FYNNEI in the germline V gene. V lost 7 bases and J 0 bases, leaving 15 bases between the germline ends. The CDR3 spans 16 residues. Complete variable domain (other parts from reference TRBV2 and TRBJ1-4): EPEVTQTPSHQVTQMGQEVILRCVPISNHLYFYWYRQILGQKVEFLVSFYNNEISEKSEIFDDQFSVERPDGSNFTLKIRSTKLEDSAMYFCASTAWGEATNEKLFFGSGTQLSVL.

The rearrangement links TRBV7-2 to TRBJ2-5, with 9 nucleotides matching TRBD1. Germline V gene lookup returns CDR1 SGHTA and CDR2 FQGNSA. This CDR3 is built from 16 residues. V shed 5 bases, J shed 5 bases, and the junction held 12 bases outside the gene matches. The CDR3 sequence is CASSVWTGALEETQYF. The CDR3 DNA is TGTGCCAGCAGCGTCTGGACAGGGGCCCTCGAGGAGACCCAGTACTTC.

The chain is built from TRBV7-3 and TRBJ2-2; D might be TRBD1 (6 bases). This CDR3 comprises 17 residues. Germline CDR1 reads SGHTA; CDR2 reads FQGTGA. V shed 2 bases and J shed 2 bases, with 15 bases lying between them. The CDR3, as DNA: TGTGCCAGCAGCTTAGGGGTGGGGACAAAAAACACCGGGGAGCTGTTTTTT. Protein product: CASSLGVGTKNTGELFF.

The rearrangement joins TRBV10-3 to TRBJ1-1, with TRBD1 matching 7 bases. The length of the CDR3 is 15 residues. Germline assignment: CDR1 ENHRY and CDR2 SYGVKD. V was clipped by 3 bases and J by 0 bases; unmatched bases: 4. The CDR3 DNA reads as TGTGCCATCAGTGATGAACAGGGGATGAACACTGAAGCTTTCTTT. Its protein product is CAISDEQGMNTEAFF.

V usage is TRBV30 and J usage is TRBJ1-5; D is perhaps TRBD1 (5 bases). Trimming took 8 bases from V and 6 from J, leaving 17 bases between them. CDR1 and CDR2 from the germline V gene are GTSNPN and SVGIG (reference sequence). The CDR3 spans 13 residues. The CDR3 loop is CALGTLEGQPQHF. The CDR3 DNA sequence: TGTGCCCTGGGGACTCTCGAGGGTCAGCCCCAGCATTTT.

DNA for the CDR3: TGTGCCAGCAGTGAGAGGAGGAACTCTGGAAACACCATATATTTT. It translates to CASSERRNSGNTIYF. This chain connects TRBV2 to TRBJ1-3; the D is unclear. Germline CDR1 reads SNHLY; CDR2 reads FYNNEI. V was trimmed by 3 bases and J by 0 bases, leaving 9 bases between them. The CDR3 has 15 amino acids.

This sequence joins TRBV21-1 and TRBJ2-7; TRBD1, as called in the table, went unchecked against the DNA. TRBV21-1 has pseudogene status. The length of the CDR3 is 20 residues. CDR3 sequence reads: CASSNPLWGRPGQTPYEQYF. In DNA, the CDR3 is TGTGCCAGCAGCAATCCCCTATGGGGTCGGCCGGGACAAACACCCTACGAGCAGTACTTC.

Only one count was recorded for this clone. The rearrangement uses TRBV20-1 and TRBJ1-6; TRBD1 is a possible D gene (5 bases). The CDR3 contains 16 residues. Germline values: CDR1 DFQATT, CDR2 SNEGSKA (reference sequence). V was trimmed by 3 bases and J by 5 bases, leaving 17 bases between them. The CDR3 here is CSASDPRRGNNSPLHF. CDR3 sequence (DNA): TGCAGTGCTAGTGATCCCCGCCGGGGGAATAATTCACCCCTCCACTTT.

The V gene is TRBV19, the J gene TRBJ1-1; D might be TRBD1 (6 bases). Germline V gene lookup returns CDR1 LNHDA and CDR2 SQIVND (reference sequence). The CDR3 has 14 residues. V lost 10 bases and J 0 bases, leaving 15 bases between the germline ends. The DNA for the CDR3 is TGTGCCACCGGGGGGGGCCCTCTGAACACTGAAGCTTTCTTT. Translated: CATGGGPLNTEAFF.

V is TRBV9 and J is TRBJ1-3; TRBD1 aligns across 7 bases. The CDR3 contains 18 residues. Germline assignment: CDR1 SGDLS and CDR2 YYNGEE. Trimming cost V 3 bases and J 0 bases; bases outside gene matches: 12. The CDR3 loop is CASSGLEGAPFSGNTIYF. CDR3 nucleotide sequence: TGTGCCAGCAGCGGATTAGAGGGGGCTCCCTTCTCTGGAAACACCATATATTTT.

The chain combines TRBV4-1 with TRBJ2-7; no firm D call. CDR3 size: 13 residues. Germline CDR1 reads MGHRA; CDR2 reads YSYEKL. Trimming shortened V by 1 base and J by 3 bases, and 7 bases separated the two germline ends. This CDR3 is CASSQVVDYEQYF. The CDR3 coding sequence is TGCGCCAGCAGCCAAGTAGTCGACTACGAGCAGTACTTC.

This clone was observed a handful of times. The CDR3 DNA sequence: TGTGCCAGAAGCTGGAACGGGACAGTAAACTATGGCTACACCTTC. It encodes CARSWNGTVNYGYTF. The rearrangement links TRBV5-3 to TRBJ1-2, with 7 nucleotides matching TRBD1. TRBV5-3 is recorded as an ORF, its role being uncertain. With V trimmed by 3 bases and J by 2 bases, 7 bases remained unmatched. The CDR3 has 15 residues.

In its sample, this clone was seen once. The rearrangement links TRBV24-1 to TRBJ2-2; 8 bases agree with TRBD1. Germline lookup yields CDR1 KGHDR and CDR2 SFDVKD. The V and J ends lost 7 bases and 3 bases, in that order; junction bases with no gene match: 6. The CDR3 totals 15 residues. The DNA of the CDR3 is TGTGCCACCAGAGCAGGGGGCGTCGACACCGGGGAGCTGTTTTTT. It yields the protein CATRAGGVDTGELFF.

Turning to this clone: Within the sample, other DNA sequences also encode this same CDR3. V and J are TRBV6-4 and TRBJ1-1; the match to TRBD1 covers 8 bases. Germline loops: CDR1 MRHNA, CDR2 SNTAGT. V shed 6 bases and J 4 bases; nucleotides not matched to a gene: 4. CDR3 size: 13 residues. Here the CDR3 reads CASSSTGGTEAFF. CDR3 DNA sequence: TGTGCCAGCAGCTCTACAGGGGGCACTGAAGCTTTCTTT.

The chain is built from TRBV2 and TRBJ1-1, with a weak D call TRBD1 (5 bases). With 6 bases removed from V and 3 bases from J, the gap between germline ends came to 14 bases. CDR1 is SNHLY, CDR2 FYNNEI, per germline. The CDR3 spans 14 residues. CDR3 residues: CASSARRGYTEAFF. CDR3 DNA sequence: TGTGCCAGCAGCGCGAGGAGGGGCTACACTGAAGCTTTCTTT. The entire variable domain, with the rest obtained from reference TRBV2 and TRBJ1-1, is as follows: EPEVTQTPSHQVTQMGQEVILRCVPISNHLYFYWYRQILGQKVEFLVSFYNNEISEKSEIFDDQFSVERPDGSNFTLKIRSTKLEDSAMYFCASSARRGYTEAFFGQGTRLTVV.

This chain connects TRBV5-6 to TRBJ1-5, with D maybe TRBD1 (5 bases). The CDR3 contains 14 residues. Trimming stripped 0 bases from V and 5 bases from J, with 9 bases between. CDR1 is SGHDT and CDR2 is YYEEEE in the germline V gene. The chain's CDR3 is CASSLAWGDQPQHF. In DNA, the CDR3 is TGTGCCAGCAGCTTGGCTTGGGGGGATCAGCCCCAGCATTTT. Based on the CDR3 plus reference TRBV5-6 and TRBJ1-5, the full variable domain is DAGVTQSPTHLIKTRGQQVTLRCSPKSGHDTVSWYQQALGQGPQFIFQYYEEEERQRGNFPDRFSGHQFPNYSSELNVNALLLGDSALYLCASSLAWGDQPQHFGDGTRLSIL.

The chain employs TRBV9 and TRBJ2-3, with 11 bases fitting TRBD2. V trimming: 1 base; J trimming: 4 bases; junction bases outside the gene matches: 2. Germline V gives CDR1 SGDLS, CDR2 YYNGEE. The CDR3 has 15 amino acids. The CDR3 loop reads CASSVTSGGPDTQYF. The CDR3 DNA reads as TGTGCCAGCAGCGTAACTAGCGGGGGCCCAGATACGCAGTATTTT. Drawing the rest from reference TRBV9 and TRBJ2-3, the complete variable domain is DSGVTQTPKHLITATGQRVTLRCSPRSGDLSVYWYQQSLDQGLQFLIQYYNGEERAKGNILERFSAQQFPDLHSELNLSSLELGDSALYFCASSVTSGGPDTQYFGPGTRLTVL.

As concerns this clone: Within the sample, other DNA sequences also encode this same CDR3. V and J are TRBV3-1 (or the pseudogene TRBV3-2) and TRBJ1-2; D is possibly TRBD1 (5 bases). Germline V CDR1 and CDR2: LGHDT, YNNKEL (reference sequence). The CDR3 contains 13 residues. V shed 0 bases and J shed 5 bases, with 7 bases lying between them. CDR3 nucleotide sequence: TGTGCCAGCAGCCAAGATCGGGGGTATGGCTACACCTTC. This translates into CASSQDRGYGYTF.

The sample holds many counts of this clone. The chain uses TRBV7-2 and TRBJ2-5; D is unresolved. Germline V CDR1 and CDR2: SGHTA, FQGNSA. The CDR3 contains 14 residues. Trimming pared 2 bases from V and 5 bases from J, leaving 12 bases between. CDR3 amino acids: CASSLFPAGETQYF. DNA of the CDR3: TGTGCCAGCAGCTTATTCCCAGCCGGGGAGACCCAGTACTTC. Together with reference TRBV7-2 and TRBJ2-5, the CDR3 gives the full variable domain: GAGVSQSPSNKVTEKGKDVELRCDPISGHTALYWYRQSLGQGLEFLIYFQGNSAPDKSGLPSDRFSAERTGGSVSTLTIQRTQQEDSAVYLCASSLFPAGETQYFGPGTRLLVL.

This clone was seen a single time. The chain couples TRBV4-2 to TRBJ2-2; 13 positions match TRBD2. The CDR3 totals 22 residues. CDR1 and CDR2 from the germline V gene are LGHNA and YNFKEQ. Losses at the gene ends were 0 bases for V and 4 bases for J; bases not matched to a gene: 17. The DNA for the CDR3 is TGTGCCAGCAGCCAAGATCCCCGTACTCCGGGACTAGCGGGGAGGCGCACCGGGGAGCTGTTTTTT. Amino acids: CASSQDPRTPGLAGRRTGELFF.